This T cell receptor beta chain stems from a study of blood T cells in healthy people across ages. Study details: Capturing about one barcoded beta molecule per two T cells was achieved by template switching. Broader study findings: Roughly linearly, TCR beta diversity per million T cells fell as age increased. Naive T cell percentage by flow cytometry tracked strongly with beta diversity.

Extraction yielded at least 5.5 micrograms of total RNA per sample. Alongside a J-beta primer mix, a sample-barcoded 5' primer served in a second PCR lasting roughly 6 to 12 cycles. Each CDR3 protein gets one entry after TCRdb re-called the 5' RACE reads with MiXCR. The data hold 1.5 million to 2 million distinct CDR3 sequences, with roughly 49% observed a single time. To note about this clonotype: Its matching antigen is unknown.

The length of the CDR3 is 17 residues. The V gene's germline CDR1 is MNHEY and CDR2 SMNVEV (reference sequence). J lost 0 bases, V lost 3 bases, and 7 bases had no gene match. The chain links TRBV27 to TRBJ2-1; 8 nucleotides agree with TRBD2. The clonotype comes from a woman aged 35 to 49 in good health. The sequencing sample was made of blood. The CDR3 DNA follows: TGTGCCAGCAGTTTGACGGGGGGGTTAAGCTCCTACAATGAGCAGTTCTTC. Protein: CASSLTGGLSSYNEQFF.